The 20 T cell receptor beta chains below come from one sample, sequenced in a study of identical twins. TCRdb called the 5' RACE reads again in MiXCR, with one record for every CDR3 protein. The sample includes over 550,000 distinct CDR3 sequences, about 7.1% seen only once; the top ten take about 1.5%. This sample also belongs to another study, concerning yellow fever vaccine responses in identical twins.

The sample consisted of PBMCs. These receptors originate from a woman aged 18-29 years in good health.

In this sample, this clonotype turned up a few times. The chain carries TRBV7-9 and TRBJ1-2, with TRBD1 matching 7 bases. Germline loops: CDR1 SEHNR, CDR2 FQNEAQ (reference sequence). The ends lost 1 base at V and 3 bases at J; junction bases unmatched: 2. There are 14 residues in the CDR3. For the CDR3, the DNA is TGTGCCAGCAGCTTAGGACAGGGTGACTATGGCTACACCTTC. Its protein product is CASSLGQGDYGYTF.

V and J are TRBV7-8 and TRBJ1-1, with a weak D call TRBD1 (5 bases). Per the germline V gene, CDR1 is SGHVS and CDR2 is FQNEAQ. The CDR3 has 13 residues. With 7 bases removed from V and 6 bases from J, the gap between germline ends came to 15 bases. The CDR3, as DNA: TGTGCCAGCACCTGGGCAGGGCTGGCTGAAGCTTTCTTT. Residues: CASTWAGLAEAFF.

This clonotype appeared a few times. The chain links TRBV12-3 or TRBV12-4 to TRBJ1-2; D remains unclear. The CDR3 sequence is 13 residues long. V was shortened by 6 bases and J by 7 bases, with 15 bases between the two germline ends. Here the CDR3 reads CASSSGSIGGYTF. The CDR3 DNA is TGTGCCAGCAGCTCCGGAAGTATAGGTGGCTACACCTTC.

CDR3 region: CASSPDGRSGNTIYF. In nucleotides, the CDR3 is TGTGCCAGCTCACCGGACGGCCGCTCTGGAAACACCATATATTTT. This sequence joins TRBV18 and TRBJ1-3, with D hard to call. The germline V gene has CDR1 KGHSH and CDR2 LQKENI. The germline V and J ends were trimmed by 3 bases and 0 bases, with 9 bases remaining between them. This CDR3 is 15 amino acids long. The full variable domain, with the rest looked up from reference TRBV18 and TRBJ1-3, is NAGVMQNPRHLVRRRGQEARLRCSPMKGHSHVYWYRQLPEEGLKFMVYLQKENIIDESGMPKERFSAEFPKEGPSILRIQQVVRGDSAAYFCASSPDGRSGNTIYFGEGSWLTVV.

The sample holds many counts of this clonotype. The rearrangement joins TRBV6-1 to TRBJ2-5; possible D gene TRBD2, 6 bases. The germline V gene encodes CDR1 MNHNS and CDR2 SASEGT. The CDR3 is made up of 14 amino acids. Trimming removed 6 bases at V and 4 bases at J, with 15 bases between. CDR3 amino acids: CASSLGGSLETQYF. Here the CDR3 DNA reads TGTGCCAGCAGCCTCGGGGGAAGCCTAGAGACCCAGTACTTC.

This clonotype occurred a few times. The chain links TRBV2 to TRBJ2-3; D is possibly TRBD1 or TRBD2 (5 bases each). The CDR3 contains 17 residues. Per the germline V gene, CDR1 is SNHLY and CDR2 is FYNNEI. Trimming removed 6 bases from V and 0 bases from J, with 19 bases in between. The CDR3 region is CASRSTGRRISTDTQYF. CDR3 coding DNA: TGTGCCAGCAGGTCGACGGGACGTCGAATAAGCACAGATACGCAGTATTTT.

This clonotype was recorded a few times. The rearrangement uses TRBV9 and TRBJ2-5, with 7 positions matching TRBD1. This CDR3 has 16 residues. CDR1 and CDR2 (germline): SGDLS, YYNGEE. Germline trimming cut 3 bases from V and 1 base from J; bases unmatched to any gene: 9. The CDR3 DNA reads as TGTGCCAGCAGCGCCCTAGGGGGCTCGGGCCAAGAGACCCAGTACTTC. This encodes CASSALGGSGQETQYF. Drawing the rest from reference TRBV9 and TRBJ2-5, the complete variable domain is DSGVTQTPKHLITATGQRVTLRCSPRSGDLSVYWYQQSLDQGLQFLIQYYNGEERAKGNILERFSAQQFPDLHSELNLSSLELGDSALYFCASSALGGSGQETQYFGPGTRLLVL.

The J gene is TRBJ2-1, the V gene TRBV5-1; either TRBD1 or TRBD2 may fit D (5 bases each). Germline V gene lookup returns CDR1 SGHRS and CDR2 YFSETQ. This CDR3 comprises 15 residues. Trimming cost V 0 bases and J 5 bases, with 12 bases left between them. The CDR3 loop is CASSLAHRGHNEQFF. In DNA, the CDR3 is TGCGCCAGCAGCTTGGCCCATCGGGGCCACAATGAGCAGTTCTTC.

Ten or more counts support this clonotype. The chain couples TRBV28 to TRBJ2-7; TRBD1 agrees at 11 bases. This CDR3 comprises 15 residues. V dropped 7 bases and J dropped 3; count of bases not matched to a gene: 8. The germline V gene encodes CDR1 MDHEN and CDR2 SYDVKM. CDR3 nucleotides: TGTGCCAGCACCAAAGCCGGGACAGGGGGCTACGAGCAGTACGTC. Translation gives CASTKAGTGGYEQYV.

The chain carries TRBV7-3 and TRBJ2-1; 12 nucleotides align to TRBD2. J gave up 7 bases and V 2 bases, and 9 bases lay outside the gene matches. CDR1 is SGHTA and CDR2 is FQGTGA in the germline V gene. This CDR3 is built from 17 residues. CDR3 nucleotide sequence: TGTGCCAGCAGCTTATCATCGACTAGCGGGAGTTTTAATGAGCAGTTCTTC. It codes for CASSLSSTSGSFNEQFF.

This clonotype has a count of ten or more. J is TRBJ2-1 and V is TRBV20-1; 7 bases align to TRBD2. Germline V CDR1 and CDR2: DFQATT, SNEGSKA (reference sequence). The junction had 6 bases not matched to a gene; V was cut back by 4 bases and J by 0 bases. This CDR3 spans 15 amino acids. In DNA, the CDR3 is TGCAGTGCTACAGTTCAGCGGGACTCCTACAATGAGCAGTTCTTC. This gives the protein CSATVQRDSYNEQFF.

The V call is TRBV25-1, the J call TRBJ2-1; 9 bases are shared with TRBD2. The CDR3 is 19 amino acids. CDR1 is MGHDK, CDR2 SYGVNS, per germline. Trimming removed 1 base from V and 3 bases from J; junction bases left unmatched: 13. The CDR3 reads CASSELGQSRRGGYNEQFF. Here the CDR3 DNA reads TGTGCCAGCAGTGAATTAGGGCAGTCTAGGCGGGGGGGCTACAATGAGCAGTTCTTC.

This clonotype showed up many times. V is TRBV12-3 or TRBV12-4 and J is TRBJ1-4; 8 bases are shared with TRBD1. The CDR3 is 14 amino acids. The trim removed 6 bases at V and 8 bases at J, leaving 8 bases unmatched. CDR3 protein: CASSQTGVIEKLFF. In nucleotides, the CDR3 is TGTGCCAGCAGCCAGACAGGGGTTATCGAAAAACTGTTTTTT.

V gene TRBV5-1 combines with J gene TRBJ2-5; D is possibly TRBD2 (6 bases). Looked up from germline, CDR1 is SGHRS and CDR2 is YFSETQ. CDR3 length: 16 residues. Trimming took off 0 bases at V and 2 bases at J, with 14 bases between the two ends. CDR3 protein: CASSLAGQGGQETQYF. Written as DNA, the CDR3 is TGCGCCAGCAGCTTGGCCGGGCAGGGAGGTCAAGAGACCCAGTACTTC.

This clonotype came up many times. The DNA of the CDR3 is TGCGCCAGCAGCTTGGTGGCTAGCGGGAGTGAGACCCAGTACTTC. It codes for CASSLVASGSETQYF. The V and J genes are TRBV5-1 and TRBJ2-5; 10 bases align to TRBD2. Germline-derived CDR1 and CDR2 are SGHRS and YFSETQ. The CDR3 is 15 amino acids. V shed 0 bases and J 5 bases; nucleotides not matched to a gene: 4.

The chain combines TRBV6-1 with TRBJ1-1; maybe TRBD1 (5 bases). CDR3 length: 14 residues. Trimming removed 1 base at V and 6 bases at J, with 12 bases between. Germline V CDR1 and CDR2: MNHNS, SASEGT. This CDR3 is CASSEDGGRAEAFF. CDR3 bases: TGTGCCAGCAGTGAAGATGGGGGTAGGGCTGAAGCTTTCTTT.

This clonotype turned up a few times. The chain employs TRBV6-2 or TRBV6-3 and TRBJ2-1; D not certain. The CDR3 is made up of 11 amino acids. Trimming cost V 6 bases and J 9 bases, with 9 bases left between them. Germline CDR1 is MNHEY and CDR2 is SVGEGT. CDR3 amino acids: CASSFPGEQFF. The CDR3 DNA reads as TGTGCCAGCAGCTTCCCCGGTGAGCAGTTCTTC.

The gene calls are TRBV7-9 and TRBJ2-5; 10 positions match TRBD1. CDR3 length: 15 amino acids. Trimming at V came to 6 bases and at J to 2 bases, leaving 6 bases not matched to a gene. The germline V gene has CDR1 SEHNR and CDR2 FQNEAQ (reference sequence). In DNA form, the CDR3 reads TGTGCCAGCAGGGGACAGGGGTGGCTGCAAGAGACCCAGTACTTC. Translating it yields CASRGQGWLQETQYF.

This clonotype came up many times. The chain recombines TRBV2 with TRBJ1-1; a weak D match, TRBD1 (6 bases). Trimming took off 8 bases at V and 0 bases at J, with 10 bases between the two ends. CDR1 SNHLY and CDR2 FYNNEI come from the germline V gene. CDR3 length: 13 amino acids. This CDR3 reads CASPGQMNTEAFF. For the CDR3, the DNA is TGTGCCAGCCCTGGACAGATGAACACTGAAGCTTTCTTT.

This clonotype was observed a few times. CDR3 in amino acids: CASSQGAGGGSTEAFF. The CDR3 nucleotides read TGCGCCAGCAGCCAAGGTGCCGGGGGCGGGAGCACTGAAGCTTTCTTT. The chain employs TRBV4-1 and TRBJ1-1, with D possibly matching TRBD1 (6 bases). This CDR3 is 16 amino acids long. The germline V gene encodes CDR1 MGHRA and CDR2 YSYEKL. The V gene lost 1 base and the J gene lost 4 bases, with 16 bases spanning the gap.